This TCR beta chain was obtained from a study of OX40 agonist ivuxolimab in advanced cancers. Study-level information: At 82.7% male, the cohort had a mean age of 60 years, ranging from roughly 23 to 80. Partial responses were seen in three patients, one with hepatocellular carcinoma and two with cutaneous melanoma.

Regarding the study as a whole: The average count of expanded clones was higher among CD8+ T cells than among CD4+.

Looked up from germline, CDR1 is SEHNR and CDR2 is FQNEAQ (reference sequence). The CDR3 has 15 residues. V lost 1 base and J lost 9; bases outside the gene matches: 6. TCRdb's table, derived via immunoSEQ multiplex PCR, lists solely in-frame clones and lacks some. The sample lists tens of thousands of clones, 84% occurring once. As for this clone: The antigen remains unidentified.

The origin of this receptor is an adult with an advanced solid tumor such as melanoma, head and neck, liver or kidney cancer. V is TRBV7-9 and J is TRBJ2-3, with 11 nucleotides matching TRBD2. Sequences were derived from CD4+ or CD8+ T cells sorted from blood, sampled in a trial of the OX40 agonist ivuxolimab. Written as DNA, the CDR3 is TGTGCCAGCAGCTTAGTGGGGACTAGCGGATTGACGCAGTATTTT. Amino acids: CASSLVGTSGLTQYF.